The following is a TCR beta chain sequence with its context. Its cognate antigen has yet to be identified. The record has no base qualities; no much larger clone is one base away. The sample belongs to a study of blood T cell repertoires in COVID-19 (dated by TCRdb to the early 2020s). At the level of the whole study: Samples from collaborators originated in the United States, Italy and Spain and spanned both the acute and convalescent phases of COVID-19. The prospective study material was composed of cDNA or gDNA derived from T cells, B-cell-depleted T cells, or PBMCs. The dataset comprised deeply sampled blood TCRbeta repertoires from subjects exposed to, actively infected with, or recovered from COVID-19. The repertoires were released in a freely available public database meant as a resource for research on the immune response to SARS-CoV-2. Samples were obtained from the ongoing ImmuneRACE study (first 160 participants) and from roughly 1,300 subjects provided by 6 global collaborators. Sample metadata almost always included a de-identified subject ID, COVID-19 status, age in years and sex. Where available, HLA class I and class II types were obtained from metadata supplied by the sample provider rather than from assay-based typing.

TCRbeta CDR3 regions were amplified from genomic DNA using the immunoSEQ Assay, a bias-controlled multiplex PCR. The source study handled its data this way. Within the assay, amplification of reference gene primers was used to estimate how many nucleated cells each sample contained. Sequence reads were collapsed and filtered to measure the absolute abundance of every unique TCRbeta CDR3 rearrangement. For each sample, productive Simpson clonality was calculated by taking the square root of Simpson's diversity index across productive rearrangements. This is the immuneACCESS table as TCRdb keeps it, with only in-frame sequences that have V and J called. A part of the clones is gone; compared with another copy, unresolved V genes explain less than half, and the rest is unexplained. V, J and clone size are those of that table, while D and trimming were read from the DNA. The sample profile shows 70,000 or so clones; about 85% of them were found once. Approximately 4.1% of the sample belongs to the ten largest clones.

General study outcomes and caveats: The amount of clinical and demographic metadata varied by source and participant and was provided uncurated.

Each collaborating institution followed its own protocols to collect whole blood in K2EDTA tubes. Collaborator samples were shipped for TCRbeta analysis as frozen whole blood, isolated PBMCs, or DNA extracted from either sample type. The TCR sequence derives from a man aged 65 to 85 with active COVID-19. The material sequenced was peripheral blood.

The CDR3 protein is CASSQESLTGRNTEAFF. DNA sequence: TGTGCCAGCAGCCAGGAAAGTTTGACAGGGAGGAACACTGAAGCTTTCTTT. The V and J segments used are TRBV4-2 and TRBJ1-1, with TRBD1 matching 7 junction bases. V ends up 3 bases short and J 1 base short, with an unmatched junction base count of 11. The CDR3 covers 17 residues, taking in both the cysteine and the phenylalanine. CDR3 DNA is the only sequence kept; it has 51 bases, read in frame from the first base. CDR1 LGHNA and CDR2 YNFKEQ were looked up in the germline V gene.